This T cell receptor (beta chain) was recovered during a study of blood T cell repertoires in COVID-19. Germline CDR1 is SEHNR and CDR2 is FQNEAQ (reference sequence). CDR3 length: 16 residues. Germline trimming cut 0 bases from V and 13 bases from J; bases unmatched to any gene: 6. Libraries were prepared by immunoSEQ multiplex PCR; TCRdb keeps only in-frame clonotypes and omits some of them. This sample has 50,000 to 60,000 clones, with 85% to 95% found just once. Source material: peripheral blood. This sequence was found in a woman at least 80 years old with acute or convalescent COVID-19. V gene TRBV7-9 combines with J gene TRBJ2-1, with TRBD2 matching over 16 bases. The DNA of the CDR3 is TGTGCCAGCAGCTTAGCGGGGGGGACTAGCGGGAGGGCCCAGTTCTTC. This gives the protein CASSLAGGTSGRAQFF.